This entry is about one TCR beta chain. Its antigen remains unidentified. Method: immunoSEQ multiplex PCR; TCRdb's copy keeps in-frame clones and lacks some. The data hold 150,000 to 200,000 clones, with 88% observed a single time. The sample comes from a study of T cell responses to AZD1222 COVID-19 vaccine. The study's findings and limits: Receipt of two AZD1222 doses was followed by a rise in Spike-specific TCR breadth and depth. Scientists sampled the repertoires only once the peak T cell response had passed. Seropositive AZD1222 recipients at baseline numbered only six or seven.

Looked up from germline, CDR1 is SGDLS and CDR2 is YYNGEE. V was clipped by 0 bases and J by 4 bases; unmatched bases: 6. This CDR3 is 15 amino acids long. V usage is TRBV9 and J usage is TRBJ1-1, with 7 bases matching TRBD1. The specimen comprised peripheral blood, sampled 28 days after the second AZD1222 dose. The TCR sequence derives from an adult who received the AZD1222 COVID-19 vaccine. The CDR3 DNA sequence: TGTGCCAGCAGCGTAGCAGGGGGAATAGTCACTGAAGCTTTCTTT. This translates into CASSVAGGIVTEAFF.